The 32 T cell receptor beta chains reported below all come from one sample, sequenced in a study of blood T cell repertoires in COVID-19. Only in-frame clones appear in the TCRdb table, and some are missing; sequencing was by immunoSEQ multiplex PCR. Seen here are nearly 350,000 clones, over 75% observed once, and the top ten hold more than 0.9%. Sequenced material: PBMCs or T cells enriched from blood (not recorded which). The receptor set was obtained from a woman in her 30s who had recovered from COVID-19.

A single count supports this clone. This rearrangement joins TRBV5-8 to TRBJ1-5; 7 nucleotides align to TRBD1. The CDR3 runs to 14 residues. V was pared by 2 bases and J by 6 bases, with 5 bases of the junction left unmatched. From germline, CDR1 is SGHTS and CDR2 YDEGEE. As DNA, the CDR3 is TGTGCCAGCAGCTTAGACAGGGAATCTCAGCCCCAGCATTTT. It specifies CASSLDRESQPQHF.

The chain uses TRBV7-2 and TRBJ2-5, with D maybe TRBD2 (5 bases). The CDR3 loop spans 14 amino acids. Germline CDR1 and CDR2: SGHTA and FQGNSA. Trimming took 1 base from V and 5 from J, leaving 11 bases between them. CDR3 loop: CASSLGFSGETQYF. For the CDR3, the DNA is TGTGCCAGCAGCTTAGGGTTCTCGGGGGAGACCCAGTACTTC.

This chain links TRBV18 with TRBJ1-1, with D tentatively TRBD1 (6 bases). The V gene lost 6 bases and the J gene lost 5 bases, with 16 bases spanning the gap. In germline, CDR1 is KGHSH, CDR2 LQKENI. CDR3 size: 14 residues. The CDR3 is CASSRGERGTEAFF. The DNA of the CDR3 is TGTGCCAGCTCTCGGGGCGAAAGGGGGACTGAAGCTTTCTTT.

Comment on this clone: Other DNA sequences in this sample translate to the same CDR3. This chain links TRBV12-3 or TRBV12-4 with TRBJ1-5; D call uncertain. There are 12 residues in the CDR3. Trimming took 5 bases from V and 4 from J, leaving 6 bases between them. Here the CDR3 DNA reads TGTGCCAGCAGTCCCTCTAATCAGCCCCAGCATTTT. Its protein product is CASSPSNQPQHF.

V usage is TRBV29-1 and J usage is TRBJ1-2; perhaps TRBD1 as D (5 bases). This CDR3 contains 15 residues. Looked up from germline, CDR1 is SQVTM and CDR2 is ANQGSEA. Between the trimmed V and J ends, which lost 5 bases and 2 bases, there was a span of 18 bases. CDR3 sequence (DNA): TGCAGCGTTCGAACGGGACTGACTATCAACTATGGCTACACCTTC. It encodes CSVRTGLTINYGYTF.

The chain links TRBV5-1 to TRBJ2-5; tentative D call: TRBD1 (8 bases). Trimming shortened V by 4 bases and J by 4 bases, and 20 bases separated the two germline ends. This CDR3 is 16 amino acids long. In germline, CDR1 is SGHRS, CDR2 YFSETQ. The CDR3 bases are TGCGCCAGCAGCCCGGGCGGACAGGGCGGGGGAGAGACCCAGTACTTC. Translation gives CASSPGGQGGGETQYF.

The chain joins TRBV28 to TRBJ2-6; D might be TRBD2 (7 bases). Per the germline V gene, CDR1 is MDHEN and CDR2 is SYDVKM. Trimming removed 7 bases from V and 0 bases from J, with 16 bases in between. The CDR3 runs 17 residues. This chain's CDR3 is CASNSAGGHSGANVLTF. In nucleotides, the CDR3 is TGTGCCAGCAATTCGGCCGGGGGGCACTCTGGGGCCAACGTCCTGACTTTC.

CDR3 nucleotides: TGTGCCAGCAGTTACTCGGGGGACAGGGGGTTCTTGGCTGATACGCAGTATTTT. Protein: CASSYSGDRGFLADTQYF. This rearrangement joins TRBV6-2 or TRBV6-3 to TRBJ2-3, with 11 bases identical to TRBD1. The V gene's germline CDR1 is MNHEY and CDR2 SVGEGT. With 0 bases clipped from V and 6 bases from J, the junction kept 11 bases outside the gene matches. The CDR3 extends over 18 amino acids.

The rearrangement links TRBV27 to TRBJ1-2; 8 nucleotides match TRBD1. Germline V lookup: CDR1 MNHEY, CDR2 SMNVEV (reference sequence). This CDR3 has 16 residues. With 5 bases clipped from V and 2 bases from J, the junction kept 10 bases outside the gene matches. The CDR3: CASSSYPGQVNYGYTF. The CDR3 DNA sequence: TGTGCCAGCAGTAGCTACCCGGGACAGGTGAACTATGGCTACACCTTC.

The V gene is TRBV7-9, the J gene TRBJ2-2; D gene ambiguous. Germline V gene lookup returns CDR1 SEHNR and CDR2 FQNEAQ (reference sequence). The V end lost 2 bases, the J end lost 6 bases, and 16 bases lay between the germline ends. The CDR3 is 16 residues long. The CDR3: CASSLNGVGLAGELFF. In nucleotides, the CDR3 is TGTGCCAGCAGCTTAAATGGAGTAGGATTGGCCGGGGAGCTGTTTTTT. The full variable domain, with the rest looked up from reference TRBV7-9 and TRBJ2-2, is DTGVSQNPRHKITKRGQNVTFRCDPISEHNRLYWYRQTLGQGPEFLTYFQNEAQLEKSRLLSDRFSAERPKGSFSTLEIQRTEQGDSAMYLCASSLNGVGLAGELFFGEGSRLTVL.

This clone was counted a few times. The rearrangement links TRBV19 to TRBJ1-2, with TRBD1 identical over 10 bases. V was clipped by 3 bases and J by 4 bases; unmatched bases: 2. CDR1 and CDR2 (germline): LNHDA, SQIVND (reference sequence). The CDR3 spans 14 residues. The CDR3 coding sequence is TGTGCCAGTAGTATGGACAGGGGGTTCTATGGCTACACCTTC. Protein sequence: CASSMDRGFYGYTF.

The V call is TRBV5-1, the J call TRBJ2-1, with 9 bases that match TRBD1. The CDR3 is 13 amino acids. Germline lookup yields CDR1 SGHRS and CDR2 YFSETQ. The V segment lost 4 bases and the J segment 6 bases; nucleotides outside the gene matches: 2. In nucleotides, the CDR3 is TGCGCCAGCAGCAGGGGACAGGGCAATGAGCAGTTCTTC. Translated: CASSRGQGNEQFF. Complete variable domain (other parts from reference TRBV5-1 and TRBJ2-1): KAGVTQTPRYLIKTRGQQVTLSCSPISGHRSVSWYQQTPGQGLQFLFEYFSETQRNKGNFPGRFSGRQFSNSRSEMNVSTLELGDSALYLCASSRGQGNEQFFGPGTRLTVL.

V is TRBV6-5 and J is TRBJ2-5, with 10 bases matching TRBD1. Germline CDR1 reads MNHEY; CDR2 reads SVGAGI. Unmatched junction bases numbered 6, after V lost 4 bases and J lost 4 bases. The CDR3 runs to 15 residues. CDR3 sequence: CASSSGTGAPETQYF. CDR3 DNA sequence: TGTGCCAGCAGTTCAGGGACAGGGGCCCCAGAGACCCAGTACTTC.

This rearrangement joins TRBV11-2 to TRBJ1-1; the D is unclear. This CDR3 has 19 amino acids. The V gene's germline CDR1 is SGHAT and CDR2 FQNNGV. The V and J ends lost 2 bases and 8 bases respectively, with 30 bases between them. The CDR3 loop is CASSLLVTGGTGSRGEAFF. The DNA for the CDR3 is TGTGCCAGCAGCTTATTGGTGACGGGAGGAACCGGGAGCCGAGGAGAAGCTTTCTTT.

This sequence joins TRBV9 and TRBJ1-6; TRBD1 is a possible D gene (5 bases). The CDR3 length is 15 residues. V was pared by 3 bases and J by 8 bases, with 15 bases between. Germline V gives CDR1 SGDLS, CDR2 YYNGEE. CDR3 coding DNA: TGTGCCAGCAGCGCAGAAACAGGATGGGATTCACCCCTCCACTTT. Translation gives CASSAETGWDSPLHF.

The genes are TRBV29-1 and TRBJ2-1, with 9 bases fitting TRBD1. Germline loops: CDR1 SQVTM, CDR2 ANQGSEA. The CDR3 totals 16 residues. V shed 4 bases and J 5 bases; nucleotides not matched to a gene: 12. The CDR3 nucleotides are TGCAGCGTTGTCGGGACACAGGGGGCGGTGAACAATGAGCAGTTCTTC. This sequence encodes CSVVGTQGAVNNEQFF.

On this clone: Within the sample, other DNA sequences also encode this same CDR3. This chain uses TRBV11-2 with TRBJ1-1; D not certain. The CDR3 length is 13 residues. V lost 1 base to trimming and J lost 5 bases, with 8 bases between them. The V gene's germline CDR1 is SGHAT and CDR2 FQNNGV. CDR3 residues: CASSLVEGTEAFF. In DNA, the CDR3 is TGTGCCAGCAGCTTAGTGGAGGGAACTGAAGCTTTCTTT.

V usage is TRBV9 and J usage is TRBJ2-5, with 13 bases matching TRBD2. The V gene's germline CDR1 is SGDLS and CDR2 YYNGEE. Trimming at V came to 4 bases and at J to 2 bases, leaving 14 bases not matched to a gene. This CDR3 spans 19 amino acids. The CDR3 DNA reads TGTGCCAGCAGCTCCTCGACTAGCGGGGGGCAAACTGATCAAGAGACCCAGTACTTC. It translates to CASSSSTSGGQTDQETQYF.

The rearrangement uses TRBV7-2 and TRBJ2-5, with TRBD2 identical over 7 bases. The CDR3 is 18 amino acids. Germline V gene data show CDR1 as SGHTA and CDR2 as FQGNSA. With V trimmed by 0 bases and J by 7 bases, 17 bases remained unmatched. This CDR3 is CASSLAWRGQGGEATQYF. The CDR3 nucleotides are TGTGCCAGCAGCTTAGCGTGGAGAGGCCAGGGAGGGGAGGCGACCCAGTACTTC. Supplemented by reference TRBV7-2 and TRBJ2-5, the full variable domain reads GAGVSQSPSNKVTEKGKDVELRCDPISGHTALYWYRQSLGQGLEFLIYFQGNSAPDKSGLPSDRFSAERTGGSVSTLTIQRTQQEDSAVYLCASSLAWRGQGGEATQYFGPGTRLLVL.

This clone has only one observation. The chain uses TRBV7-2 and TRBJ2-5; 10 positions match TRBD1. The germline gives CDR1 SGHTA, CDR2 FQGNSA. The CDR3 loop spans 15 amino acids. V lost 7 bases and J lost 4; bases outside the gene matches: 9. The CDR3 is CASTRGGTGVETQYF. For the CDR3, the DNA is TGTGCCAGCACCAGGGGGGGGACAGGGGTAGAGACCCAGTACTTC.

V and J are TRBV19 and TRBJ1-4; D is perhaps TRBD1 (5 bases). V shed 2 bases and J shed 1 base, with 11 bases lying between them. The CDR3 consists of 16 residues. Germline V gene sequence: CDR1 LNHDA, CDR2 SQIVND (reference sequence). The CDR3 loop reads CASSISIRETNEKLFF. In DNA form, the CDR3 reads TGTGCCAGTAGTATAAGTATCAGGGAAACTAATGAAAAACTGTTTTTT.

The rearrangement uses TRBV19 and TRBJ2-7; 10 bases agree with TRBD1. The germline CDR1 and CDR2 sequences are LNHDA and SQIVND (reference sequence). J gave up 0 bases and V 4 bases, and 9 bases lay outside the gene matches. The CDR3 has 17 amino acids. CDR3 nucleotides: TGTGCCAGTAGTAAAATCGCCGGGACAGGGGCCTCCTACGAGCAGTACTTC. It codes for CASSKIAGTGASYEQYF.

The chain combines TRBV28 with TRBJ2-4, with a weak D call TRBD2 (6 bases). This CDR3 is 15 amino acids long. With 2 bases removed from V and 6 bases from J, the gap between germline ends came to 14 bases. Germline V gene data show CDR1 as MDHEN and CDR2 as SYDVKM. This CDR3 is CASSLEGLQRNIQYF. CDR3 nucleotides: TGTGCCAGCAGTTTAGAGGGACTTCAAAGAAACATTCAGTACTTC.

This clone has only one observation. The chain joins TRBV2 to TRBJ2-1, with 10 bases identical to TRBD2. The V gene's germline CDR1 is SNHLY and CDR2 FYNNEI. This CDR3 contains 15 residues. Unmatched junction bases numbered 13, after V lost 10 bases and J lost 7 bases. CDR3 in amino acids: CAIPIKAGGPNEQFF. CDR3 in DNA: TGTGCCATCCCAATAAAAGCGGGGGGGCCAAATGAGCAGTTCTTC.

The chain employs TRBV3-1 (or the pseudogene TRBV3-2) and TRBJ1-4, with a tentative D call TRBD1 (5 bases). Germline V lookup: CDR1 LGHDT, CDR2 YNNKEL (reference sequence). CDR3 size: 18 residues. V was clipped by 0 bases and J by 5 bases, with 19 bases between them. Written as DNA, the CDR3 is TGTGCCAGCAGCCAAGAAAGGCCCTCCGCAGGGAAGAATGAAAAACTGTTTTTT. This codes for CASSQERPSAGKNEKLFF.

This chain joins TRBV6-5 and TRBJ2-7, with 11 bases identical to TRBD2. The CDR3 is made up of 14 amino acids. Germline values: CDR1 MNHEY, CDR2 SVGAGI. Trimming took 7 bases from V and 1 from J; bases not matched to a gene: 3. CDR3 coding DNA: TGTGCCAGCAAGATAGCGGGGGGGTCCTACGAGCAGTACTTC. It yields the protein CASKIAGGSYEQYF.

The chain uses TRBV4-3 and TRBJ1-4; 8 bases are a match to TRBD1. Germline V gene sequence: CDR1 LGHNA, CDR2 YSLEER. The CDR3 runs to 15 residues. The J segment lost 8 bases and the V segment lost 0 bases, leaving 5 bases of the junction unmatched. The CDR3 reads CASSQDGQGYEKLFF. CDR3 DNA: TGCGCCAGCAGCCAAGATGGACAGGGTTACGAAAAACTGTTTTTT.

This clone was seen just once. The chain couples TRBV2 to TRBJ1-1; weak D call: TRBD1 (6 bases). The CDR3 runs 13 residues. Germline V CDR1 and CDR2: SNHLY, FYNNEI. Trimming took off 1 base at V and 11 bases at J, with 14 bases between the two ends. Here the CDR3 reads CASSEVGQGQAFF. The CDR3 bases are TGTGCCAGCAGTGAAGTGGGGCAGGGGCAGGCTTTCTTT.

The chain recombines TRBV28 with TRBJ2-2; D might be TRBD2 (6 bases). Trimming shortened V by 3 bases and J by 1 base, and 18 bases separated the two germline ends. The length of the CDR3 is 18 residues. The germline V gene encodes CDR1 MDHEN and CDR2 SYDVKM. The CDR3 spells CASSFATLRGGNTGELFF. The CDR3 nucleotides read TGTGCCAGCAGTTTCGCGACCCTCCGGGGAGGGAACACCGGGGAGCTGTTTTTT.

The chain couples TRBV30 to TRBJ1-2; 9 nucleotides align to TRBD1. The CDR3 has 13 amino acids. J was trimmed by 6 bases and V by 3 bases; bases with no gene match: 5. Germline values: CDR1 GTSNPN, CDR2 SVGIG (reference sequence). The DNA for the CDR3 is TGTGCCTGGAGGGTCGACAGGGGGGATGGCTACACCTTC. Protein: CAWRVDRGDGYTF.

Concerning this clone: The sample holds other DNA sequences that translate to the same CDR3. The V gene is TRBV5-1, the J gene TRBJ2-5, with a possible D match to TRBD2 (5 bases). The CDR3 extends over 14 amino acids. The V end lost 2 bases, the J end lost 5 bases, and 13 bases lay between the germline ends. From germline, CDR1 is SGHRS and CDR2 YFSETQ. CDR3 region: CASSFRRGGETQYF. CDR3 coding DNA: TGCGCCAGCAGCTTCCGTCGGGGTGGGGAGACCCAGTACTTC.

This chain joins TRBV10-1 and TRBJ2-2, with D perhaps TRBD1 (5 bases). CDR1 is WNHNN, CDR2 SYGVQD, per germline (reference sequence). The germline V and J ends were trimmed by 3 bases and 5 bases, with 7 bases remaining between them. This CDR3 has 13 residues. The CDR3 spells CASSEPGTGELFF. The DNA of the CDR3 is TGCGCCAGCAGTGAACCAGGGACCGGGGAGCTGTTTTTT.